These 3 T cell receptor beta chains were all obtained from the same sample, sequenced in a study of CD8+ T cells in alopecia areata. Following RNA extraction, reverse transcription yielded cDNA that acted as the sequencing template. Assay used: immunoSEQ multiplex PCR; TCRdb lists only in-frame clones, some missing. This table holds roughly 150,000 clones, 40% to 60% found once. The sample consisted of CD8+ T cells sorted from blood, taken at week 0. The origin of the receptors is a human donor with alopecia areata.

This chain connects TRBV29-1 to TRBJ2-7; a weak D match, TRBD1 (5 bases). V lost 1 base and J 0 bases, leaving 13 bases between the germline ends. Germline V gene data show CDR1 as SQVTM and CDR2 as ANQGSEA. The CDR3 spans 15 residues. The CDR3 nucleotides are TGCAGCGTTGAAGGTTGGGCAGGGAACTCCTACGAGCAGTACTTC. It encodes CSVEGWAGNSYEQYF.

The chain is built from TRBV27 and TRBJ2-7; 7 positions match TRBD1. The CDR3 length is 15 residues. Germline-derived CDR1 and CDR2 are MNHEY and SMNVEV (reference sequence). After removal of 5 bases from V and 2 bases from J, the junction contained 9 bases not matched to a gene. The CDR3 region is CASSLDRVGTYEQYF. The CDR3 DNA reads TGTGCCAGCAGTCTAGACAGGGTGGGAACCTACGAGCAGTACTTC.

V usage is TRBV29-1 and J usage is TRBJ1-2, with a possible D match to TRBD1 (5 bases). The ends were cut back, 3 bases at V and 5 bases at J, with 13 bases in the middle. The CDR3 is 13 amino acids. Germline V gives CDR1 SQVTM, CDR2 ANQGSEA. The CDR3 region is CSVERDGSYGYTF. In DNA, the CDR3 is TGCAGCGTTGAGAGGGACGGATCTTATGGCTACACCTTC.